A selection of T cell receptor beta chains follows, all from one sample in a study of blood T cell repertoires in COVID-19. Generated by immunoSEQ multiplex PCR, the TCRdb table keeps only in-frame clones and is missing some. The sample gives around 130,000 clones, around 83% of which show up once; 15% to 20% is in the top ten. The sequencing sample was made of PBMCs or T cells enriched from blood (not recorded which). Receptors were obtained from a man aged 30-40 years who had recovered from COVID-19. CDR3s include the opening cysteine and the closing phenylalanine or tryptophan. The D gene is left open where the match is weak. Some rows have no size entry. The others give once, few or many, or a class for an expanded clone.

v_gene	j_gene	d_gene	abundance	CDR3aa	CDR3nt
TRBV2	TRBJ1-1	TRBD1	.	CASRPGQGPNTEAFF	TGTGCCAGCAGACCGGGACAGGGGCCAAACACTGAAGCTTTCTTT
TRBV30	TRBJ2-5	TRBD2	.	CAWRSGGKETQYF	TGTGCCTGGAGATCCGGGGGGAAAGAGACCCAGTACTTC
TRBV11-2	TRBJ1-4	.	.	CASSLQQGGEKLFF	TGTGCCAGCAGCTTACAACAGGGTGGAGAAAAACTGTTTTTT
TRBV7-2	TRBJ1-6	.	.	CASSPGWVNSPLHF	TGTGCCAGCAGCCCCGGGTGGGTAAATTCACCCCTCCACTTT
TRBV2	TRBJ2-3	.	few	CAGRQTNTDTQYF	TGTGCGGGGCGGCAGACCAACACAGATACGCAGTATTTT
TRBV5-4	TRBJ2-3	TRBD2	.	CASSRGGGGGTDTQYF	TGTGCCAGCAGCCGCGGGGGTGGGGGGGGCACAGATACGCAGTATTTT
TRBV9	TRBJ2-2	TRBD2	.	CASSVGLAGGSDTGELFF	TGTGCCAGCAGCGTAGGGCTGGCGGGAGGATCGGACACCGGGGAGCTGTTTTTT
TRBV2	TRBJ2-1	TRBD2	.	CASSAAGAANEQFF	TGTGCCAGCAGTGCGGCGGGAGCGGCAAATGAGCAGTTCTTC
TRBV28	TRBJ1-5	TRBD1	.	CASSLQGVGNQPQHF	TGTGCCAGCAGTTTACAGGGGGTGGGCAATCAGCCCCAGCATTTT
TRBV4-2	TRBJ1-6	TRBD1	.	CASSHEPPGQGIYSPLHF	TGTGCCAGCAGCCATGAACCCCCGGGACAGGGAATCTATTCACCCCTCCACTTT
TRBV2	TRBJ2-5	.	.	CASREGVREQETQYF	TGTGCCAGCAGGGAAGGGGTACGGGAACAAGAGACCCAGTACTTC
TRBV2	TRBJ1-1	.	.	CASNERTEAFF	TGTGCCAGCAATGAGCGGACTGAAGCTTTCTTT
TRBV6-5	TRBJ2-1	.	.	CASSLSGSSYNEQFF	TGTGCCAGCAGCCTTAGCGGTAGCTCCTACAATGAGCAGTTCTTC
TRBV5-1	TRBJ2-5	TRBD2	.	CASSSGGGEETQYF	TGCGCCAGCAGCTCGGGGGGAGGGGAAGAGACCCAGTACTTC
TRBV10-3	TRBJ2-2	.	.	CAISGREDTGELFF	TGTGCCATCAGTGGCAGGGAGGACACCGGGGAGCTGTTTTTT
TRBV3-1/TRBV3-2	TRBJ2-1	.	once	CASSLRTIYNEQFF	TGTGCCAGCAGTCTCAGGACAATTTACAATGAGCAGTTCTTC
TRBV27	TRBJ1-5	.	.	CASKREGVVNQPQHF	TGTGCCAGCAAAAGAGAGGGTGTAGTTAATCAGCCCCAGCATTTT
TRBV23-1	TRBJ2-5	.	.	CASSQPGRGPSGQETQYF	TGCGCCAGCAGTCAACCAGGACGCGGGCCGAGTGGGCAAGAGACCCAGTACTTC
TRBV19	TRBJ1-4	.	.	CASSSGEAGEKLFF	TGTGCCAGTAGTAGCGGGGAGGCGGGTGAAAAACTGTTTTTT
TRBV2	TRBJ2-7	TRBD1	.	CASRGTGPEQYF	TGTGCCAGCAGGGGGACAGGGCCCGAGCAGTACTTC
TRBV7-9	TRBJ2-5	.	.	CASSLEVGAKTQYF	TGTGCCAGCAGCTTAGAGGTGGGGGCGAAGACCCAGTACTTC
TRBV4-1	TRBJ2-1	.	.	CASSQYVGSPSPNNEQFF	TGCGCCAGCAGCCAATACGTCGGGTCACCTTCGCCAAACAATGAGCAGTTCTTC
TRBV27	TRBJ1-1	.	.	CASSIDSRHTEAFF	TGTGCCAGCAGTATTGACAGTCGGCACACTGAAGCTTTCTTT
TRBV5-1	TRBJ2-4	TRBD2	.	CASSGVGEGIQYF	TGCGCCAGCAGCGGAGTAGGGGAGGGCATTCAGTACTTC
TRBV5-6	TRBJ1-2	TRBD1	.	CASSGGQHNYGYTF	TGTGCCAGCAGTGGGGGACAGCACAACTATGGCTACACCTTC
TRBV19	TRBJ2-1	TRBD2	once	CASSMYTSATYNEQFF	TGTGCCAGTAGTATGTATACTAGCGCCACTTACAATGAGCAGTTCTTC
TRBV7-8	TRBJ1-1	.	.	CASSPVNTEAFF	TGTGCCAGCAGTCCCGTGAACACTGAAGCTTTCTTT
TRBV7-6	TRBJ2-7	TRBD2	.	CASSEQAGGEQYF	TGTGCCAGCAGCGAACAAGCGGGGGGCGAGCAGTACTTC
TRBV5-1	TRBJ2-1	TRBD2	.	CASSLATSGGAYEQFF	TGCGCCAGCAGCTTGGCGACTAGCGGGGGGGCCTATGAGCAGTTCTTC
TRBV3-1/TRBV3-2	TRBJ2-5	.	.	CASSPRGQPLQETQYF	TGTGCCAGCAGCCCCCGAGGACAGCCGCTCCAAGAGACCCAGTACTTC
TRBV2	TRBJ2-5	TRBD1	.	CASSEGDRGVETQYF	TGTGCCAGCAGTGAAGGGGACAGGGGAGTCGAGACCCAGTACTTC
TRBV27	TRBJ2-3	.	.	CASSLWQASTDTQYF	TGTGCCAGCAGTTTATGGCAGGCAAGCACAGATACGCAGTATTTT
TRBV18	TRBJ1-1	.	.	CASSPLVQGDTEAFF	TGTGCCAGCTCACCGTTAGTACAGGGAGACACTGAAGCTTTCTTT
TRBV24-1	TRBJ1-1	.	few	CATSRPAGGTEAFF	TGTGCCACCAGTCGTCCGGCCGGGGGCACTGAAGCTTTCTTT
TRBV11-2	TRBJ1-2	TRBD1	few	CASSAPGQGHNYGYTF	TGTGCCAGCAGCGCCCCGGGACAGGGTCATAACTATGGCTACACCTTC
TRBV14	TRBJ1-1	TRBD1	.	CASSQDYGTARWNTEAFF	TGTGCCAGCAGCCAAGACTACGGGACAGCCAGATGGAACACTGAAGCTTTCTTT
TRBV28	TRBJ2-1	TRBD2	.	CASTSGLAVYNEQFF	TGTGCCAGCACCTCGGGACTAGCGGTGTACAATGAGCAGTTCTTC
TRBV3-1/TRBV3-2	TRBJ2-1	TRBD1	.	CASSPRTGGYNEQFF	TGTGCCAGCAGCCCCAGGACAGGGGGTTACAATGAGCAGTTCTTC
TRBV2	TRBJ1-4	.	few	CASIRPGATNEKLFF	TGTGCCAGCATAAGGCCCGGAGCAACTAATGAAAAACTGTTTTTT
TRBV5-1	TRBJ1-1	TRBD1	once	CASSPRTGADTEAFF	TGCGCCAGCAGCCCGCGGACAGGGGCGGACACTGAAGCTTTCTTT
TRBV7-2	TRBJ1-5	.	.	CASSLAAQDSNQPQHF	TGTGCCAGCAGCTTAGCGGCGCAGGATAGCAATCAGCCCCAGCATTTT
TRBV5-1	TRBJ2-7	TRBD2	.	CASSISAGGSSYEQYF	TGCGCCAGCAGCATATCAGCGGGAGGGAGCTCCTACGAGCAGTACTTC
TRBV5-1	TRBJ1-5	.	.	CASSLVGNQPQHF	TGCGCCAGCAGCTTGGTCGGGAATCAGCCCCAGCATTTT
TRBV6-5	TRBJ2-1	.	.	CASSLRLSYNEQFF	TGTGCCAGCAGCCTAAGACTCTCCTACAATGAGCAGTTCTTC